The source of this TCR beta chain is a study of tumor-infiltrating lymphocytes in primary liver carcinoma. Regarding the study as a whole: Among the pair types, tumor region pairs showed more overlap than tumor-adjacent and tumor-blood pairs.

The germline V gene encodes CDR1 MNHNS and CDR2 SASEGT. CDR3 size: 17 residues. Co-extraction of RNA and DNA was performed on about 19-30 mg of unsorted bulk tissue. Patients in the cohort were treatment-naive and living with chronic HBV infection. Regarding this clonotype: As yet, its antigen is unknown. Compared with germline, one end of the junction differs, possibly owing to a read error.

From 450 to 600 ng total RNA, TCR beta cDNA was generated with a primer in the constant region. A slightly modified ARM-PCR protocol with three nested multiplex PCR rounds produced these TCR beta libraries. Running 9 to 11 cycles apiece, the first two PCR rounds relied on TRBV1-TRBV30 forward primers together with a C-beta reverse primer. MiXCR, run by TCRdb on the multiplex PCR reads, gives a single entry per CDR3 protein. The sample includes 30,000 to 40,000 distinct CDR3 sequences, roughly 74% of them seen just once. The chain couples TRBV6-1 to TRBJ2-6, with 7 nucleotides matching TRBD2. This TCR was recovered from a man aged 35 to 55 with primary liver carcinoma and hepatitis B virus infection. The source material was liver tumor tissue from sampling region 4. Subset of the sample: tumor region T4, right-lateral pole. CDR3 coding DNA: TGTACCAGCATGAGACTAGCCTCTTACTCTGGGGCCAAGGTCCCGACTTTC. Translating it yields CTSMRLASYSGAKVPTF.